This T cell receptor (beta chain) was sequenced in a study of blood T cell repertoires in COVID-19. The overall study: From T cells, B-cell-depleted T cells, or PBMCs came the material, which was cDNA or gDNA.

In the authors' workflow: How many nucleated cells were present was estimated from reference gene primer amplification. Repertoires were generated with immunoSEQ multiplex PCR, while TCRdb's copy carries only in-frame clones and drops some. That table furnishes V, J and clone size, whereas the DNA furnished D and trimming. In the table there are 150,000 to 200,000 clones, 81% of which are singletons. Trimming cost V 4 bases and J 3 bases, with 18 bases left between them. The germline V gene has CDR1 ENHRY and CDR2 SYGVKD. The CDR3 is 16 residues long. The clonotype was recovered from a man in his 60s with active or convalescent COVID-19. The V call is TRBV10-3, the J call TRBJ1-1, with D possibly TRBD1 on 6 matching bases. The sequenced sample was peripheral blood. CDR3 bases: TGTGCCATCAGTGGGGACATAGCAAGGGGATACACTGAAGCTTTCTTT. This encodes CAISGDIARGYTEAFF.